The entry below describes one T cell receptor beta chain. Its target is not known. 60 Vbeta and 13 Jbeta primers were used in PCR. TCRdb keeps only in-frame clones here, not all; method: immunoSEQ multiplex PCR. The sample carries 100,000 to 150,000 clones, under 70% recorded once. The record originates from a study of cytomegalovirus exposure and HLA in healthy donors. On the study more broadly: Among roughly 180 million T cells, an earlier analysis found 90 million to 130 million unique TCR beta sequences.

The study, taken as a whole, reports: Rare TCR sequences dominated, though some public TCRs recurred in many donors. In a later analysis, most CMV-associated TCR beta chains appeared HLA-restricted. Productive status was seen about 90% or about 30% of the time for most TCR beta V segments in an earlier analysis.

The clonotype originates from a man between 18 and 35 years old in good health and CMV-seronegative. Sequenced input: PBMCs.

CDR3 sequence reads: CASSLRNTFRNTIYF. The CDR3 DNA reads as TGTGCCAGCAGCTTAAGAAATACATTCCGAAACACCATATATTTT. The rearrangement uses TRBV7-2 and TRBJ1-3; no clear D. Trimming took off 2 bases at V and 5 bases at J, with 13 bases between the two ends. Germline CDR1 reads SGHTA; CDR2 reads FQGNSA. This CDR3 has 15 amino acids. Full variable domain (rest looked up from reference TRBV7-2 and TRBJ1-3): GAGVSQSPSNKVTEKGKDVELRCDPISGHTALYWYRQSLGQGLEFLIYFQGNSAPDKSGLPSDRFSAERTGGSVSTLTIQRTQQEDSAVYLCASSLRNTFRNTIYFGEGSWLTVV.